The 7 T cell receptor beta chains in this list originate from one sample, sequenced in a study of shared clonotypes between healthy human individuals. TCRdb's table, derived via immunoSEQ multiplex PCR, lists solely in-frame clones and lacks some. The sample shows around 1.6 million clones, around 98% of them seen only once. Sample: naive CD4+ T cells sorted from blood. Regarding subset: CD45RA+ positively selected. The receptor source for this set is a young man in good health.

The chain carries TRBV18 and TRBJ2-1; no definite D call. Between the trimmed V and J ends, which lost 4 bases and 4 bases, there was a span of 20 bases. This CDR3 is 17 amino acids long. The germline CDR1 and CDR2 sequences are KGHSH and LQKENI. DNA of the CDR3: TGTGCCAGCTCACTTACACCTCCGGCGAACTGGTACAATGAGCAGTTCTTC. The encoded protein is CASSLTPPANWYNEQFF. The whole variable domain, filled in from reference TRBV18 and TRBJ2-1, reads NAGVMQNPRHLVRRRGQEARLRCSPMKGHSHVYWYRQLPEEGLKFMVYLQKENIIDESGMPKERFSAEFPKEGPSILRIQQVVRGDSAAYFCASSLTPPANWYNEQFFGPGTRLTVL.

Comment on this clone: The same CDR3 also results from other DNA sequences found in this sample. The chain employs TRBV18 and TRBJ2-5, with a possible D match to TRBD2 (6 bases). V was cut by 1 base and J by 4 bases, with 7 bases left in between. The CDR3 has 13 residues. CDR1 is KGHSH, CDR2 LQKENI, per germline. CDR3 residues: CASSPRGGETQYF. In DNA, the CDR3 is TGTGCCAGCTCACCACGGGGAGGAGAGACCCAGTACTTC.

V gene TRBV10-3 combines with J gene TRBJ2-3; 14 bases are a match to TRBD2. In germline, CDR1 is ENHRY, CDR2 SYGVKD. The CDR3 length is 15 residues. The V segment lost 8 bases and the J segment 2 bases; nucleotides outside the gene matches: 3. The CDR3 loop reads CAIQTSGRDTDTQYF. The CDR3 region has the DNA TGTGCCATCCAGACTAGCGGGAGGGACACAGATACGCAGTATTTT.

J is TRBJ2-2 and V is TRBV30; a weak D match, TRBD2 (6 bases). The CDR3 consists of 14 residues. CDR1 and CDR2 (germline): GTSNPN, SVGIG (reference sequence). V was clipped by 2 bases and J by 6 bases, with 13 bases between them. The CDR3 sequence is CAWSTLGGPGELFF. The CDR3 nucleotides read TGTGCCTGGAGTACCCTCGGGGGACCCGGGGAGCTGTTTTTT.

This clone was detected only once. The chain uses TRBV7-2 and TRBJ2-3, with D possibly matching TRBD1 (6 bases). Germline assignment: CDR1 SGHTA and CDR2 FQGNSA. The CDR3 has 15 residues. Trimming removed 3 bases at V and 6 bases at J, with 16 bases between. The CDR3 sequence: CASSLGDRRLDTQYF. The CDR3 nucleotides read TGTGCCAGCAGCTTGGGCGACAGGAGGCTCGATACGCAGTATTTT.

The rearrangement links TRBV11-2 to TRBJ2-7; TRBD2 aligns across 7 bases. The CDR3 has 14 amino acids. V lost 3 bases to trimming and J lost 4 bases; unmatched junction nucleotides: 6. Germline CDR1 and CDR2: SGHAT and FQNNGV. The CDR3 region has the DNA TGTGCCAGCAGCTTTCGGCTAGCGGAGTACGAGCAGTACTTC. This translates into CASSFRLAEYEQYF.

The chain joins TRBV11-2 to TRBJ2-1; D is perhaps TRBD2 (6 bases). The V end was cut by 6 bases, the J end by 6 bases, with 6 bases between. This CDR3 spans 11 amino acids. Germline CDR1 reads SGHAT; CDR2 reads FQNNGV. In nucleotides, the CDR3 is TGTGCCAGCAGAGCGGGCAATGAGCAGTTCTTC. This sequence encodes CASRAGNEQFF.